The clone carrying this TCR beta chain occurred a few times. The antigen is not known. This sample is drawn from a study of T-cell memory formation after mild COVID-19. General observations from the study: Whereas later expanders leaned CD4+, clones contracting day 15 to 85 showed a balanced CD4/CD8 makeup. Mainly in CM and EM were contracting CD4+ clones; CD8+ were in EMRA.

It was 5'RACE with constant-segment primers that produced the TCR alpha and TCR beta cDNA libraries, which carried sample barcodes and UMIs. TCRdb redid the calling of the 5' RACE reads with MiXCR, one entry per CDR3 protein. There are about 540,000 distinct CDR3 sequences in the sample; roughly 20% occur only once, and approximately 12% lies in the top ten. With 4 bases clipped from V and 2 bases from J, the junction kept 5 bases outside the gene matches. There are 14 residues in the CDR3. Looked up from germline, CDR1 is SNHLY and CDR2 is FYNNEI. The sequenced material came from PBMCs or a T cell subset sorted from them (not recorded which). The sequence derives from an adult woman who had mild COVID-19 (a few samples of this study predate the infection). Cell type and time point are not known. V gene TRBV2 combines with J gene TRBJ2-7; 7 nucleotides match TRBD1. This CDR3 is CASSGAGGPYEQYF. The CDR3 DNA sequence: TGTGCCAGCAGTGGGGCAGGGGGTCCCTACGAGCAGTACTTC.